The present T cell receptor (beta chain) was sequenced within a study of STAT3 mutations in large granular lymphocyte leukemia. Study details: Immunosuppressive therapy was given to more than half of T-LGLL patients.

Regarding the study as a whole: Every T-LGLL patient had at least one immunodominant TCRbeta clonotype. Differing intervals and regimens complicate linking therapy response to clone burden. All newly emerging clones after therapy were STAT3 wild type. In some patients, a small highly pathogenic clone possibly went undetected.

The CDR3 is 15 amino acids. Germline CDR1 and CDR2: KGHSH and LQKENI. The ends were cut back, 3 bases at V and 4 bases at J, with 15 bases in the middle. Using immunoSEQ multiplex PCR, the repertoire was profiled, and TCRdb retains in-frame clones only, with some absent. The profile shows some 30,000 clones, about 80% of them singletons. A note on this clone: Its antigen is as yet unknown.

The source is a woman aged 45-59 years with T-cell large granular lymphocyte leukemia. Some clones in this sample may be carry-over from other donors' samples. The chain is built from TRBV18 and TRBJ1-1, with D unresolved. The sample taken for sequencing was peripheral blood mononuclear cells. The CDR3 loop is CASSPWEAPATEAFF. CDR3 coding DNA: TGTGCCAGCTCACCTTGGGAAGCCCCTGCCACTGAAGCTTTCTTT.